One sample yielded the 2 T cell receptor beta chains listed below, sequenced in a study of beta chain features in type 1 diabetes. TCRB transcripts that were expressed got sequenced, as all of the isolated RNA had been reverse transcribed. Using immunoSEQ multiplex PCR, the repertoire was profiled, and TCRdb retains in-frame clones only, with some absent. This repertoire shows roughly 150,000 clones, roughly 9% found once; its top ten account for less than 3%. The sequenced sample consisted of central memory CD4+ T cells from blood. The receptors derive from a woman aged 18-29 years in good health.

The CDR3 is CSVELVRVDNEQFF. The CDR3 bases are TGCAGCGTTGAACTTGTCAGGGTAGACAATGAGCAGTTCTTC. The chain links TRBV29-1 to TRBJ2-1, with D tentatively TRBD1 (5 bases). The CDR3 loop spans 14 amino acids. Germline V gives CDR1 SQVTM, CDR2 ANQGSEA. V was pared by 2 bases and J by 5 bases, with 13 bases between.

The V gene is TRBV7-9, the J gene TRBJ2-7; weak D call: TRBD2 (5 bases). V dropped 6 bases and J dropped 2 bases, with 14 bases sitting between them. Looked up from germline, CDR1 is SEHNR and CDR2 is FQNEAQ (reference sequence). The CDR3 length is 14 residues. Here the CDR3 DNA reads TGTGCCAGCAGTCCAAGACTGACTACCTACGAGCAGTACTTC. Protein product: CASSPRLTTYEQYF.